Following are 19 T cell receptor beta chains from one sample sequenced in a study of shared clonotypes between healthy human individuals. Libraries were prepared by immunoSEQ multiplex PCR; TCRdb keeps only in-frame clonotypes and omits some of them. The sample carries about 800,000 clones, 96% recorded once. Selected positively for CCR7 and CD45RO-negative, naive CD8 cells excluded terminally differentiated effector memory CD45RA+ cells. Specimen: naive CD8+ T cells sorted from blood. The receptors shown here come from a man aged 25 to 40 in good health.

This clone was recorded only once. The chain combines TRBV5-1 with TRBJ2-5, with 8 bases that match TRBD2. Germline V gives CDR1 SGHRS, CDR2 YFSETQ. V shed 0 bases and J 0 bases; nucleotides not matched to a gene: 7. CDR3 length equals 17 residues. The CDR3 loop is CASSLVRVAGNQETQYF. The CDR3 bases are TGCGCCAGCAGCTTGGTTAGGGTAGCGGGAAACCAAGAGACCCAGTACTTC.

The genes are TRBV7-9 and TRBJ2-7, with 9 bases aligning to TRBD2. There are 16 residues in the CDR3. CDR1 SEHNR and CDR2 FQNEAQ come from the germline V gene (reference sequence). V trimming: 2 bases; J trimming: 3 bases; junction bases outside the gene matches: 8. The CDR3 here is CASSLPLAGVVYEQYF. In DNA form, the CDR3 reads TGTGCCAGCAGCTTACCGTTAGCGGGAGTGGTCTACGAGCAGTACTTC.

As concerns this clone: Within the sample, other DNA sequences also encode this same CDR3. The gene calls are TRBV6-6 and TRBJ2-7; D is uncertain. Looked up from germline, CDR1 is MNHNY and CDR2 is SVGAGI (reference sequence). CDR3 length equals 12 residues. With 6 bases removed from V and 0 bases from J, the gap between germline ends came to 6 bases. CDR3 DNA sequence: TGTGCCAGCAGCTCAAGCTCCTACGAGCAGTACTTC. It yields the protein CASSSSSYEQYF.

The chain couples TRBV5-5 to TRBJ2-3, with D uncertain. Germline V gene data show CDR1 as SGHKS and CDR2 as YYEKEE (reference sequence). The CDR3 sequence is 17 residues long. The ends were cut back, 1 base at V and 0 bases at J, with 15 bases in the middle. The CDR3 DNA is TGTGCCAGCAGCTTGTTCGATGGGCTTGGCAGCACAGATACGCAGTATTTT. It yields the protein CASSLFDGLGSTDTQYF.

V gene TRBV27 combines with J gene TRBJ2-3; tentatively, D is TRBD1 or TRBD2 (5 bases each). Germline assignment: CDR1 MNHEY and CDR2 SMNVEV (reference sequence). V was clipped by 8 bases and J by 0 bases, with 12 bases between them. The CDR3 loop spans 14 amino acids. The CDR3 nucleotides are TGTGCCAGCCACCGGGACGTAAGCACAGATACGCAGTATTTT. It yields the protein CASHRDVSTDTQYF.

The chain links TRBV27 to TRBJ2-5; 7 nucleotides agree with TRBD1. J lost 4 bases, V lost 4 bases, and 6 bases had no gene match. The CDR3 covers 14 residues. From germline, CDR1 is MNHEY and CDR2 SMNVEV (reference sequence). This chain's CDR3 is CASSSGTDGETQYF. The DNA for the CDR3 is TGTGCCAGCAGTTCCGGGACAGATGGAGAGACCCAGTACTTC.

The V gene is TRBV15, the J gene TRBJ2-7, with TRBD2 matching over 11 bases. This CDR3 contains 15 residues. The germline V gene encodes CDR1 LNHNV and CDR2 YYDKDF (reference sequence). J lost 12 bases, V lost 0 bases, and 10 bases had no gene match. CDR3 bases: TGTGCCACCAGCAGAGATTTACTAGCGGGAGAAGGAAGGTACTTC. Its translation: CATSRDLLAGEGRYF.

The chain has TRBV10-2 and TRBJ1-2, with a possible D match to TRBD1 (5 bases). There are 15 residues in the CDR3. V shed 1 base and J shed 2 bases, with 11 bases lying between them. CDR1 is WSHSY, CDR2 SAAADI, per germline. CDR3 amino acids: CASSEFRRDNYGYTF. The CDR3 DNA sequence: TGCGCCAGCAGTGAGTTCCGTCGGGACAACTATGGCTACACCTTC.

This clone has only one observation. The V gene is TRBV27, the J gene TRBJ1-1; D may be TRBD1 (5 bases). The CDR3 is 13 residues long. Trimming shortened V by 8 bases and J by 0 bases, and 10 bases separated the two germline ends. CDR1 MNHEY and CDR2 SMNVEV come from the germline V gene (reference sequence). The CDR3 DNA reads TGTGCCAGCTGGGGGGAGCTGAACACTGAAGCTTTCTTT. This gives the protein CASWGELNTEAFF.

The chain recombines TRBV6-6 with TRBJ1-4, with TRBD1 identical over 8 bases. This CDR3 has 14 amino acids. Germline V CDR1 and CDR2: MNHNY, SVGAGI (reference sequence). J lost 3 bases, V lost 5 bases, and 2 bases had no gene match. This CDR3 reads CASSGQGSNEKLFF. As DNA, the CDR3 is TGTGCCAGCAGTGGACAGGGTTCTAATGAAAAACTGTTTTTT.

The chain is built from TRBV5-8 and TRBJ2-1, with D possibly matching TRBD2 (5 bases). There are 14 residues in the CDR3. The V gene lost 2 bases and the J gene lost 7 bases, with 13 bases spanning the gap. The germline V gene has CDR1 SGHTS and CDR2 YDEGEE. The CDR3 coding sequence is TGTGCCAGCAGCTTACGGGCTGGGGAGAATGAGCAGTTCTTC. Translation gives CASSLRAGENEQFF.

In nucleotides, the CDR3 is TGTGCCTGGAGTGCCGTTTGGCCGAAGAACACTGAAGCTTTCTTT. Encoded protein: CAWSAVWPKNTEAFF. The chain recombines TRBV30 with TRBJ1-1; D unresolved. V was cut by 1 base and J by 1 base, with 13 bases left in between. CDR1 GTSNPN and CDR2 SVGIG come from the germline V gene (reference sequence). The CDR3 is 15 residues long.

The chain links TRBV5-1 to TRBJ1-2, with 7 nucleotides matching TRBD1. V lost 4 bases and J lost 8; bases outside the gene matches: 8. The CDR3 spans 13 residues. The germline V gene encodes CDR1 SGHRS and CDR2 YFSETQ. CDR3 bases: TGCGCCAGCAGCCCTCAGACAGGGTTCGGCTACACCTTC. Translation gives CASSPQTGFGYTF. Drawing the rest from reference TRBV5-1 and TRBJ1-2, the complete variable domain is KAGVTQTPRYLIKTRGQQVTLSCSPISGHRSVSWYQQTPGQGLQFLFEYFSETQRNKGNFPGRFSGRQFSNSRSEMNVSTLELGDSALYLCASSPQTGFGYTFGSGTRLTVV.

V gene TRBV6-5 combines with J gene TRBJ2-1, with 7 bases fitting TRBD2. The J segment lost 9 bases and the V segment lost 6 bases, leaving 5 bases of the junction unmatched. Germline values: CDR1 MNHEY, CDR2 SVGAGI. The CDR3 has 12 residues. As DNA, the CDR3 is TGTGCCAGCAGGCGCGGGGGTACTGAGCAGTTCTTC. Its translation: CASRRGGTEQFF.

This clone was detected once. As DNA, the CDR3 is TGCGCCAGCAGGGAAGAGACAGGGGTTTTTTACGAGCAGTACTTC. As protein: CASREETGVFYEQYF. The chain employs TRBV5-1 and TRBJ2-7; 8 bases align to TRBD1. This CDR3 has 15 residues. Germline CDR1 reads SGHRS; CDR2 reads YFSETQ. J lost 4 bases, V lost 5 bases, and 11 bases had no gene match.

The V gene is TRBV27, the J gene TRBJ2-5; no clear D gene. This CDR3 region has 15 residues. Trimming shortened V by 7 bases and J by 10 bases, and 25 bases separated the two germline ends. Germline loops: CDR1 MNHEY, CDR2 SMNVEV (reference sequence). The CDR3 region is CASIGVGTDRDGQYF. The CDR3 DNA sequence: TGTGCCAGCATTGGTGTTGGAACGGACCGTGACGGCCAGTACTTC.

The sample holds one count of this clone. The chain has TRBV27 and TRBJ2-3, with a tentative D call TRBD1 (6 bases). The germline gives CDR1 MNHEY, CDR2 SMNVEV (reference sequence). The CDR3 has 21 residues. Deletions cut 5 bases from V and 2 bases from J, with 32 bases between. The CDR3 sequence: CASSHPIPFTQGLPFTDTQYF. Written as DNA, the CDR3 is TGTGCCAGCAGTCACCCTATTCCCTTTACACAGGGTCTCCCATTCACAGATACGCAGTATTTT.

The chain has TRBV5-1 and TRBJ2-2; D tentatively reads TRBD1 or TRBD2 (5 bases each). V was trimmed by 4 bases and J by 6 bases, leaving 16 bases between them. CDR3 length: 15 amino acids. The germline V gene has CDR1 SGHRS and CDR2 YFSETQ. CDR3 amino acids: CASSARGGGSGELFF. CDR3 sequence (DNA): TGCGCCAGCAGCGCACGGGGCGGCGGTTCCGGGGAGCTGTTTTTT.

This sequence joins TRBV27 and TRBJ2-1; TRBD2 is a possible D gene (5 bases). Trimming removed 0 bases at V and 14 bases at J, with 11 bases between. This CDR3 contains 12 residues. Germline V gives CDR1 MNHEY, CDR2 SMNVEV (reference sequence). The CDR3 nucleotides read TGTGCCAGCAGTTTATCAGGACTTGATAAGTTCTTC. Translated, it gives CASSLSGLDKFF.